Described below is a single T cell receptor beta chain sequence and its context. No antigen is known for it. The sample holds no much larger clone one base away, and base qualities are not on file. The sample comes from a study of blood T cell repertoires in COVID-19 (dated by TCRdb to about 2020). With regard to the full study: Collaborator samples came from the United States, Italy and Spain and covered acute and convalescent phases of COVID-19. The prospective study material was composed of cDNA or gDNA derived from T cells, B-cell-depleted T cells, or PBMCs. Deeply sampled blood TCRbeta repertoires from subjects exposed to, actively infected with, or recovered from COVID-19 were included in the dataset. The repertoires were released in a freely available public database intended as a resource for research on the immune response to SARS-CoV-2. Samples came from the ongoing ImmuneRACE study (first 160 participants) plus 1,254 subjects from 6 global collaborators. Sample metadata almost always included a de-identified subject ID, COVID-19 status, age in years and sex. HLA class I and class II types, where available, came from metadata supplied by the sample provider rather than from assay-based typing. What the work shows at the level of the full study, not this receptor alone: Clinical and demographic metadata were provided uncurated, with the amount varying by source and participant.

The immunoSEQ Assay, a bias-controlled multiplex PCR, was used to amplify TCRbeta CDR3 regions from genomic DNA. Per the original workflow: Nucleated cell counts per sample were estimated from amplification of reference gene primers within the assay. To quantify the absolute abundance of each unique TCRbeta CDR3 rearrangement, sequence reads were collapsed and filtered. For each sample, productive Simpson clonality was calculated by taking the square root of Simpson's diversity index across productive rearrangements. The table was pulled from immuneACCESS by TCRdb, which kept in-frame rearrangements only. Such tables lose some clones; where checked, under half of the loss comes from unresolved V genes, and the rest has no known cause. The DNA gave D and trimming, while V, J and clone size come from that table. Within this sample are 200,000 or so clones, with 80% of them counted one time only. The top ten constitute less than 6% of the sample.

The germline V and J ends show losses of 6 bases and 8 bases respectively, and no gene match explains 7 bases of the junction. The CDR3 holds 14 amino acids from the cysteine to the phenylalanine. The DNA shown is the 42-base CDR3, in frame from base 1. Based on the germline V gene, the CDR1 and CDR2 sequences are SNHLY and FYNNEI. Each collaborating institution followed its own protocols to collect whole blood in K2EDTA tubes. Collaborator samples were shipped for TCRbeta analysis as frozen whole blood, isolated PBMCs, or DNA extracted from either sample type. The clonotype was recovered from a woman aged 70 to 79 with acute or convalescent COVID-19. The sequencing input was peripheral blood. Recombination connected TRBV2 to TRBJ1-5, with 10 bases matching TRBD1. The sequenced DNA: TGTGCCAGCAGCCTCGACAGGGGGCCGGAGCCCCAGCATTTT. It specifies CASSLDRGPEPQHF.